The 2 T cell receptor beta chains below come from one sample, sequenced in a study of graft-versus-host responses after intestinal transplantation. Sequenced by immunoSEQ multiplex PCR; TCRdb stores in-frame clones only, minus some. The sample lists 15,000 or so clones, roughly 93% seen once, with approximately 4.8% in the top ten. This specimen consisted of PBMCs, obtained roughly 930 days after intestinal transplantation. Every receptor here comes from a human patient who received an intestinal transplant, so some T cells may come from the graft donor.

The chain is built from TRBV6-6 and TRBJ1-1, with D hard to call. Between the trimmed V and J ends, which lost 6 bases and 0 bases, there was a span of 8 bases. This CDR3 spans 13 amino acids. Germline lookup yields CDR1 MNHNY and CDR2 SVGAGI (reference sequence). CDR3 coding DNA: TGTGCCAGCAGGTGGACCGTGAACACTGAAGCTTTCTTT. Translation: CASRWTVNTEAFF.

The chain couples TRBV10-3 to TRBJ1-5; 9 bases agree with TRBD1. Per the germline V gene, CDR1 is ENHRY and CDR2 is SYGVKD. This CDR3 comprises 14 residues. Trimming cost V 4 bases and J 6 bases; bases outside gene matches: 4. The CDR3 sequence is CAISGGQGGQPQHF. The DNA for the CDR3 is TGTGCCATCAGTGGGGGACAGGGAGGTCAGCCCCAGCATTTT.